This TCR beta chain comes out of a study of OX40 agonist ivuxolimab in advanced cancers. Study-level background: Participants averaged approximately 60 years of age (range about 23 to 80) and were 82.7% male. The study's findings and limits: It was not determined which antigens were specifically recognized by the peripheral T cells that had undergone clonal expansion.

The CDR3 is 15 residues long. Trimming cost V 4 bases and J 2 bases; bases outside gene matches: 7. From germline, CDR1 is SGHNT and CDR2 YENEEA. Profiling relied on immunoSEQ multiplex PCR, and the TCRdb table lists in-frame clones only, not all of them. The sample records approximately 20,000 clones, about nine tenths being singletons. For this clone: Antigen unknown.

This chain connects TRBV11-3 to TRBJ1-2; 7 nucleotides line up with TRBD1. The sample consisted of CD4+ or CD8+ T cells sorted from blood, taken in a trial of the OX40 agonist ivuxolimab. The origin of this receptor is an adult with an advanced solid tumor such as melanoma, head and neck, liver or kidney cancer. The CDR3 DNA sequence: TGTGCCAGCAGCTCCCGGACAGGCGACAACTATGGCTACACCTTC. Amino acids: CASSSRTGDNYGYTF.